These 2 T cell receptor beta chains were sequenced from one sample in a study of identifying expanded T cells in peripheral blood (dated by TCRdb to about 2019). Libraries were prepared through the immunoSEQ multiplex PCR assay. This immuneACCESS table, as held by TCRdb, lists in-frame sequences with V and J called but not all clones. Of the missing ones, under half trace to an unresolved V gene in checked studies; the others have no known cause. Across this sample there are tens of thousands of clones, with 88% seen only once. The top ten clonotypes cover approximately 5% of the sample. The source material was blood. These receptors were collected from a person aged 18-70 years in good health.

This rearrangement joins TRBV29-1 to TRBJ1-6; tentative D call: TRBD1 (5 bases). Trimming took off 6 bases at V and 10 bases at J, with 19 bases between the two ends. The CDR3 sequence is 14 residues long. Looked up from germline, CDR1 is SQVTM and CDR2 is ANQGSEA. The chain's CDR3 is CSVAEQAGTSPLHF. Here the CDR3 DNA reads TGCAGCGTAGCGGAACAGGCGGGGACCTCACCCCTCCACTTT.

V gene TRBV5-4 combines with J gene TRBJ2-6; no clear D gene. V lost 0 bases, J lost 0 bases, and 10 bases lay in between. CDR1 SGHNT and CDR2 YYREEE come from the germline V gene (reference sequence). The CDR3 runs 17 residues. The chain's CDR3 is CASSLVGRLSGANVLTF. CDR3 DNA: TGTGCCAGCAGCTTGGTCGGACGTCTCTCTGGGGCCAACGTCCTGACTTTC.